This T cell receptor (beta chain) was profiled in a study of OX40 agonist ivuxolimab in advanced cancers. Study-level results: On average, CD8+ T cells had more expanded clones than CD4+. Clonal expansion in partial responders at 0.1-3.0 mg/kg ranked among the lowest. Specificity for antigen went undetermined in the expanded peripheral T cells. Clonal expansion from baseline to week 6 occurred in both CD4+ and CD8+ T cells.

As concerns this clone: Its target is unknown.

CDR1 and CDR2 from the germline V gene are SGDLS and YYNGEE. The CDR3 is made up of 15 amino acids. Trimming cost V 4 bases and J 7 bases, with 18 bases left between them. The repertoire was sequenced with immunoSEQ multiplex PCR; TCRdb's copy has only in-frame clones and lacks some. The top ten clones hold approximately 0.3% of a sample with about 94,000 clones, roughly 84% of them seen once. The chain employs TRBV9 and TRBJ1-3; TRBD1 is a possible D gene (5 bases). This receptor was identified in an adult with an advanced solid tumor such as melanoma, head and neck, liver or kidney cancer. The specimen comprised CD4+ or CD8+ T cells sorted from blood, sampled in a trial of the OX40 agonist ivuxolimab. In DNA, the CDR3 is TGTGCCAGCAGCCCCACAGGAGCAGGTCGTAACACCATATATTTT. Translation: CASSPTGAGRNTIYF.